This note documents a single TCR beta chain sequence. This sample was taken from a study of blood T cell repertoires in COVID-19. Study background: PBMCs, B-cell-depleted T cells, or T cells were the source of the cDNA or gDNA that made up the material.

Original processing methods: Reference gene primer amplification gave estimated nucleated cell counts. The data were produced by immunoSEQ multiplex PCR, yet TCRdb's version contains in-frame clones alone and is incomplete. That table supplies the V and J calls and clone size; D and trimming were determined from the DNA. The data show 200,000 or so clones, approximately 83% seen once. Germline V lookup: CDR1 KGHDR, CDR2 SFDVKD. V was clipped by 7 bases and J by 4 bases; unmatched bases: 5. The CDR3 loop spans 13 amino acids. The sequencing sample was made of peripheral blood. The origin of this receptor is a woman aged 30 to 39 who had recovered from COVID-19. V is TRBV24-1 and J is TRBJ2-5; TRBD1 matches at 7 bases. In DNA form, the CDR3 reads TGTGCCACCAGGATGACAGGGTTAGAGACCCAGTACTTC. Amino acids: CATRMTGLETQYF.